This TCR beta chain comes out of a study of CD8 T cells in ankylosing spondylitis. A note on this clonotype: The antigen remains undetermined.

TCRdb itself ran the 5' RACE reads through MiXCR, one entry per CDR3 protein. The sample has around 490,000 distinct CDR3 sequences, about 5% seen once. Findings and caveats of the study: Blood from ankylosing spondylitis patients appeared to carry a characteristic roughly 8-variant TCR beta motif.

The sequence was obtained from a male donor with ankylosing spondylitis. Source material: blood, either unsorted or a sorted T cell fraction (not recorded which).

The CDR3 spells CASSLRTGGNSPLHF. The DNA of the CDR3 is TGCGCCAGCAGCCTTCGGACAGGGGGAAATTCACCCCTCCACTTT. The rearrangement links TRBV4-3 to TRBJ1-6, with 10 bases fitting TRBD1. Losses at the gene ends were 4 bases for V and 7 bases for J; bases not matched to a gene: 4. This CDR3 is built from 15 residues. Germline V gives CDR1 LGHNA, CDR2 YSLEER.